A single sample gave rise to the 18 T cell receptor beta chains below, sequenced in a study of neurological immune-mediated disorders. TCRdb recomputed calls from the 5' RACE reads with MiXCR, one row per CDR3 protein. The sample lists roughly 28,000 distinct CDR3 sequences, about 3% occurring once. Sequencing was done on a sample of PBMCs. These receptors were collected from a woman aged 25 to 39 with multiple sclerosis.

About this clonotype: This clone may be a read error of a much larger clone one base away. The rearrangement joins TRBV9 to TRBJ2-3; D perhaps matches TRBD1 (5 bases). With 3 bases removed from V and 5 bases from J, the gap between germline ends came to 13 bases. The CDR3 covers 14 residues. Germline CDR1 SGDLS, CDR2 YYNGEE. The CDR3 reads CASSGPKGRDTQYF. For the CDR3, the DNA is TGTGCCAGCAGCGGACCCAAGGGGCGAGATACGCAGTATTTT.

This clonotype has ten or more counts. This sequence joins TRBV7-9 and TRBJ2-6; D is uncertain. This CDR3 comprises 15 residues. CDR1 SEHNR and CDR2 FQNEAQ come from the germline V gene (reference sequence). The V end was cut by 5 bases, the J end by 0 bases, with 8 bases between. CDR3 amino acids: CASSQHISGANVLTF. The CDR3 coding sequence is TGTGCCAGCAGCCAGCATATCTCTGGGGCCAACGTCCTGACTTTC.

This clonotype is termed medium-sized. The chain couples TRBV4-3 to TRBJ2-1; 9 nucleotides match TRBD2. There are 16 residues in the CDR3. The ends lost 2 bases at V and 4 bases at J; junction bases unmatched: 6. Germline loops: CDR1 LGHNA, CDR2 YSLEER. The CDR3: CASSQFTSGPYNEQFF. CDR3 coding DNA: TGCGCCAGCAGCCAATTCACTAGCGGGCCGTACAATGAGCAGTTCTTC.

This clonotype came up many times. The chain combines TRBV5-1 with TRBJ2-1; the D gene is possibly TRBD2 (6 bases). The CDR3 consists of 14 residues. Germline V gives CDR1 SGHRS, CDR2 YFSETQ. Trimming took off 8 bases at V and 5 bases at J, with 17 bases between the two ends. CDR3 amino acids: CASKGTGENNEQFF. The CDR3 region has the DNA TGCGCCAGTAAAGGGACGGGGGAGAACAATGAGCAGTTCTTC.

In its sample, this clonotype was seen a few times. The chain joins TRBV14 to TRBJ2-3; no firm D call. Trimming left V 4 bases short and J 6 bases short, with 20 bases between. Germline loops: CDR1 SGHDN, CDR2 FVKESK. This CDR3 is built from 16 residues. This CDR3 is CASSRRTGSAMDTQYF. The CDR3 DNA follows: TGTGCCAGCAGCCGAAGGACCGGTAGTGCGATGGATACGCAGTATTTT.

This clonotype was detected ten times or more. CDR3 residues: CSASDADTQYF. DNA of the CDR3: TGCAGTGCCAGCGATGCAGATACGCAGTATTTT. J is TRBJ2-3 and V is TRBV20-1; D not certain. Germline-derived CDR1 and CDR2 are DFQATT and SNEGSKA (reference sequence). The V and J ends lost 6 bases and 4 bases respectively, with 8 bases between them. The CDR3 contains 11 residues.

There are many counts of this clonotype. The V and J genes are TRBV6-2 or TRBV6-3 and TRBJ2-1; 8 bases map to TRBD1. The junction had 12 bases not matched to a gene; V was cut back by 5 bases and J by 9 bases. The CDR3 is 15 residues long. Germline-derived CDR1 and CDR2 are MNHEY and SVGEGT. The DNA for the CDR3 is TGTGCCAGCAGTACTACCCGGACAGGGTTCCCTGAGCAGTTCTTC. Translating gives CASSTTRTGFPEQFF.

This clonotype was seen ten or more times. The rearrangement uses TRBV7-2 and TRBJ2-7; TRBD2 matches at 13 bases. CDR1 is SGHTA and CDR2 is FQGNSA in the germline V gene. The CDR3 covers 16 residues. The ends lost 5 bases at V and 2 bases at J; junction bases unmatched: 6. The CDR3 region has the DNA TGTGCCAGCAGCCCCCGGACTAGCGGGAGTCCCTACGAGCAGTACTTC. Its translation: CASSPRTSGSPYEQYF.

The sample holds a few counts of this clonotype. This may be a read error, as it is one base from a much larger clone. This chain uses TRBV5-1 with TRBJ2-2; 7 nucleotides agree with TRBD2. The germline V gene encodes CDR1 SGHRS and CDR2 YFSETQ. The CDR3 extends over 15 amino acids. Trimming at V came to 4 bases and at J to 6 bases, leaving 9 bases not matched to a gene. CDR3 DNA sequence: TGCGCCAGCAGCAGCCGGACTAGAGATTCCGGGGAGCTGTTTTTT. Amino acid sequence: CASSSRTRDSGELFF.

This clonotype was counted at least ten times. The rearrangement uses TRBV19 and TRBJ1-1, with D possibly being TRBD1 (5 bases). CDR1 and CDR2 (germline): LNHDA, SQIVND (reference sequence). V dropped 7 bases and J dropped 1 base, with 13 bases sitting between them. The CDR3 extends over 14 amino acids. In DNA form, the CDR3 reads TGTGCCAGTAAAAGACGGGGCACGAACACTGAAGCTTTCTTT. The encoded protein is CASKRRGTNTEAFF.

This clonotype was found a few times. Here the CDR3 reads CASSLRRLGLGGTGNEQFF. CDR3 sequence (DNA): TGTGCCAGCAGCTTAAGGCGGCTGGGGCTGGGGGGTACGGGGAATGAGCAGTTCTTC. V is TRBV7-2 and J is TRBJ2-1, with TRBD2 as a possible D gene (6 bases). V was clipped by 2 bases and J by 7 bases, with 27 bases between them. Germline CDR1 and CDR2: SGHTA and FQGNSA. This CDR3 has 19 residues.

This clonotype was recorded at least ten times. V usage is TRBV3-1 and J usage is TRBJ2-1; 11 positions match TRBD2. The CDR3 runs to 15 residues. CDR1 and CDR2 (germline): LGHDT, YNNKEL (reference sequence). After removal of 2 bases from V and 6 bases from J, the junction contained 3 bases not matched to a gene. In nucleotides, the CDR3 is TGTGCCAGCAGCCAACTGACTAGCGGGATCAATGAGCAGTTCTTC. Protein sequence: CASSQLTSGINEQFF.

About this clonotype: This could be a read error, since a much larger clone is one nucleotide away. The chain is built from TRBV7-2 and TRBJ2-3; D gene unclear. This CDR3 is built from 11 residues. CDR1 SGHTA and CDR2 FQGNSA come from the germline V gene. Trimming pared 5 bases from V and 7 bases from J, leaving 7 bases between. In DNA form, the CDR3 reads TGTGCCAGCAGCACTTTATATACGCAGTATTTT. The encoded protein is CASSTLYTQYF.

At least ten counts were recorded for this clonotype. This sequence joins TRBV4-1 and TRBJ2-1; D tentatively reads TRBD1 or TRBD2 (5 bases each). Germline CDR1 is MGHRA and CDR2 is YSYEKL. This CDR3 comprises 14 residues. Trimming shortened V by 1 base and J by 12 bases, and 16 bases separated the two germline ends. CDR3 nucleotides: TGCGCCAGCAGCCAAGTTGGTGGTCCTGGGGGGCAGTTCTTC. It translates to CASSQVGGPGGQFF.

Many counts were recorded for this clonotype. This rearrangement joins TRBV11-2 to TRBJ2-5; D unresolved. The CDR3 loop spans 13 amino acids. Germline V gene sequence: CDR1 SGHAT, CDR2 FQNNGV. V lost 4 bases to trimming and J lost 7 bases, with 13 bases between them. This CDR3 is CASSYDGPRTQYF. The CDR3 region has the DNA TGTGCCAGCAGCTACGACGGGCCGCGGACCCAGTACTTC.

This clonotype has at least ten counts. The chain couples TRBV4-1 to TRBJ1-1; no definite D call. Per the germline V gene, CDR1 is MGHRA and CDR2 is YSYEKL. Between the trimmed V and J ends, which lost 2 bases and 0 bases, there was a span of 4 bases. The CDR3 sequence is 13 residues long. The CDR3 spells CASSQPMNTEAFF. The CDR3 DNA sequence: TGCGCCAGCAGCCAACCTATGAACACTGAAGCTTTCTTT.

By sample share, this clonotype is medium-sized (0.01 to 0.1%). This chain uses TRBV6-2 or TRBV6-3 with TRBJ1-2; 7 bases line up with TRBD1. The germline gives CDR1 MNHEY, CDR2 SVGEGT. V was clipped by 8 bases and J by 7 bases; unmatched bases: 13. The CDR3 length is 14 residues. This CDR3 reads CASARDSAAPGYTF. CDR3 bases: TGTGCCAGCGCCCGGGACAGCGCCGCGCCTGGCTACACCTTC.

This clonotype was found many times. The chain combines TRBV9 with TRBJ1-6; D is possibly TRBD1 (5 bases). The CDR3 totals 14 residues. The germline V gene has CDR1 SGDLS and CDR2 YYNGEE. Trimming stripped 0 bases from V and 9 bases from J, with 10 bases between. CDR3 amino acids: CASSVGRQTSPLHF. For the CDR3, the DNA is TGTGCCAGCAGCGTAGGCCGACAGACTTCACCCCTCCACTTT. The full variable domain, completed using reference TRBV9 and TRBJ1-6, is DSGVTQTPKHLITATGQRVTLRCSPRSGDLSVYWYQQSLDQGLQFLIQYYNGEERAKGNILERFSAQQFPDLHSELNLSSLELGDSALYFCASSVGRQTSPLHFGNGTRLTVT.